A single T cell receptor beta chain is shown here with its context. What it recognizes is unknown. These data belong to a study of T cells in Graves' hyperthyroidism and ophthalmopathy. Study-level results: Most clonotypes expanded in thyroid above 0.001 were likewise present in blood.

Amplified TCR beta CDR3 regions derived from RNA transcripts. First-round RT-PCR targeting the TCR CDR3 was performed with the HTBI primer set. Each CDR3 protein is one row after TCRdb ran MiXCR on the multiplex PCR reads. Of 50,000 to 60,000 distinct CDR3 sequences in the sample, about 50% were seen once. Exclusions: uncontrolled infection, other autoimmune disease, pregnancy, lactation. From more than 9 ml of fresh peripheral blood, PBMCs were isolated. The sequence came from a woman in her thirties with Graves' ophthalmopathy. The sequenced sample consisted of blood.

CDR3 coding DNA: TGTGCCTGGAGTGTAGTGCGTGGAGCTGAAGCTTTCTTT. It translates to CAWSVVRGAEAFF. The chain recombines TRBV30 with TRBJ1-1; D remains unclear. The CDR3 is 13 amino acids. The V gene's germline CDR1 is GTSNPN and CDR2 SVGIG (reference sequence). Trimming pared 0 bases from V and 6 bases from J, leaving 11 bases between.